The 22 T cell receptor beta chains presented below share a single source sample, sequenced in a study of blood T cells in healthy people across ages. Next came a second PCR, run for roughly 6 to 11 cycles, which used a sample-barcoded 5' primer along with a J-beta primer mix. Each CDR3 protein is one row after TCRdb ran MiXCR on the 5' RACE reads. The data show 800,000 to 950,000 distinct CDR3 sequences, about 36% seen once. Material for sequencing was blood. The receptor source for this set is a young man in good health.

This clonotype was counted a single time. The chain couples TRBV3-1 to TRBJ2-7; D remains ambiguous. Germline V gives CDR1 LGHDT, CDR2 YNNKEL (reference sequence). CDR3 length: 15 residues. Trimming removed 1 base at V and 0 bases at J, with 10 bases between. The chain's CDR3 is CASSQAQMSSYEQYF. CDR3 sequence (DNA): TGTGCCAGCAGCCAAGCGCAGATGAGCTCCTACGAGCAGTACTTC.

The CDR3 sequence is CASSDGTGAGYEQYF. The DNA of the CDR3 is TGTGCCAGCAGCGACGGGACAGGGGCCGGTTACGAGCAGTACTTC. The chain recombines TRBV7-3 with TRBJ2-7; 10 nucleotides line up with TRBD1. The junction had 8 bases not matched to a gene; V was cut back by 5 bases and J by 4 bases. The CDR3 runs to 15 residues. CDR1 and CDR2 (germline): SGHTA, FQGTGA.

About this clonotype: A read error may account for a junction end that differs from germline. This chain joins TRBV7-8 and TRBJ2-3; no definite D call. Germline values: CDR1 SGHVS, CDR2 FQNEAQ. The CDR3 runs 15 residues. In DNA, the CDR3 is TGTACCAGCAGCTTGGGCCAATACCACACAGATACGCAGTATTTT. Protein: CTSSLGQYHTDTQYF.

In regard to this clonotype: At one boundary the junction diverges from the germline segment, which might be a read error. The chain uses TRBV25-1 and TRBJ2-5; D may be TRBD1 (7 bases). From germline, CDR1 is MGHDK and CDR2 SYGVNS. The CDR3 is 13 amino acids. This chain's CDR3 is CATRQGGQEAQYF. CDR3 sequence (DNA): TGTGCCACCCGGCAGGGGGGCCAAGAGGCCCAGTACTTC.

The chain is built from TRBV5-1 and TRBJ1-1, with D hard to call. This CDR3 is 12 amino acids long. Germline V gene data show CDR1 as SGHRS and CDR2 as YFSETQ. Trimming removed 4 bases at V and 3 bases at J, with 7 bases between. CDR3 coding DNA: TGCGCCAGCAGCGGAGTCGACACTGAAGCTTTCTTT. This encodes CASSGVDTEAFF. Supplemented by reference TRBV5-1 and TRBJ1-1, the full variable domain reads KAGVTQTPRYLIKTRGQQVTLSCSPISGHRSVSWYQQTPGQGLQFLFEYFSETQRNKGNFPGRFSGRQFSNSRSEMNVSTLELGDSALYLCASSGVDTEAFFGQGTRLTVV.

This clonotype was found a few times. This chain connects TRBV20-1 to TRBJ1-1; D gene unclear. The germline V gene encodes CDR1 DFQATT and CDR2 SNEGSKA (reference sequence). V was cut by 6 bases and J by 2 bases, with 16 bases left in between. The CDR3 runs 14 residues. This CDR3 reads CSAEPRHGNTEAFF. Written as DNA, the CDR3 is TGCAGTGCGGAACCGAGACACGGTAACACTGAAGCTTTCTTT.

This clonotype was observed a single time. The chain combines TRBV12-3 or TRBV12-4 with TRBJ2-1; tentative D call: TRBD2 (6 bases). Trimming took 6 bases from V and 3 from J, leaving 27 bases between them. The CDR3 is made up of 19 amino acids. The CDR3 sequence is CASSLGPHSFTGGYNEQFF. CDR3 in DNA: TGTGCCAGCAGCCTAGGACCCCACTCCTTCACCGGGGGCTACAATGAGCAGTTCTTC.

The sample holds many counts of this clonotype. With a much larger clone just one base away, this may be a read error. The rearrangement joins TRBV7-3 to TRBJ2-7, with D possibly being TRBD2 (5 bases). Germline V gives CDR1 SGHTA, CDR2 FQGTGA. V was clipped by 2 bases and J by 7 bases, with 15 bases between them. The length of the CDR3 is 14 residues. CDR3 loop: CASSLYAGHNEQYF. The CDR3 DNA sequence: TGTGCCAGCAGCTTATACGCGGGCCACAATGAGCAGTACTTC.

The chain employs TRBV10-3 and TRBJ2-7; D is uncertain. The CDR3 loop spans 15 amino acids. Germline CDR1 is ENHRY and CDR2 is SYGVKD. Trimming shortened V by 3 bases and J by 0 bases, and 12 bases separated the two germline ends. The CDR3 region is CAISEGYPSSYEQYF. The CDR3 DNA is TGTGCCATCAGTGAAGGATACCCTAGCTCCTACGAGCAGTACTTC.

This clonotype came up a few times. The CDR3 here is CASSVGQGEGYNNEQFF. CDR3 coding DNA: TGCGCCAGCAGCGTGGGACAGGGCGAGGGTTACAACAATGAGCAGTTCTTC. The chain couples TRBV5-1 to TRBJ2-1, with 9 bases that match TRBD1. The length of the CDR3 is 17 residues. J gave up 5 bases and V 4 bases, and 13 bases lay outside the gene matches. CDR1 is SGHRS, CDR2 YFSETQ, per germline.

This clonotype was found a few times. This chain uses TRBV5-6 with TRBJ2-1, with D perhaps matching TRBD1 (5 bases). The CDR3 runs 12 residues. The ends were cut back, 4 bases at V and 9 bases at J, with 11 bases in the middle. CDR1 and CDR2 from the germline V gene are SGHDT and YYEEEE. The CDR3 region is CASSADSFEQFF. CDR3 bases: TGTGCCAGCAGCGCCGACAGTTTTGAGCAGTTCTTC.

The chain joins TRBV4-1 to TRBJ2-7; D remains unclear. CDR1 is MGHRA, CDR2 YSYEKL, per germline. The CDR3 covers 14 residues. V was clipped by 0 bases and J by 5 bases, with 11 bases between them. The CDR3 region has the DNA TGCGCCAGCAGCCAAGATCGCGGCCGTCACGAGCAGTACTTC. Translation gives CASSQDRGRHEQYF.

The chain combines TRBV11-2 with TRBJ1-2, with D tentatively TRBD1 (5 bases). V dropped 1 base and J dropped 4 bases, with 10 bases sitting between them. Germline values: CDR1 SGHAT, CDR2 FQNNGV. The CDR3 loop spans 14 amino acids. The CDR3 reads CASSLGPRAYGYTF. The CDR3 DNA sequence: TGTGCCAGCAGCTTAGGGCCCAGGGCCTATGGCTACACCTTC. The full variable domain, in which reference TRBV11-2 and TRBJ1-2 provide the parts outside the CDR3, is EAGVAQSPRYKIIEKRQSVAFWCNPISGHATLYWYQQILGQGPKLLIQFQNNGVVDDSQLPKDRFSAERLKGVDSTLKIQPAKLEDSAVYLCASSLGPRAYGYTFGSGTRLTVV.

The chain has TRBV5-6 and TRBJ2-2; TRBD2 might be the D (5 bases). Deletions cut 1 base from V and 3 bases from J, with 10 bases between. Germline CDR1 is SGHDT and CDR2 is YYEEEE. The CDR3 extends over 15 amino acids. The CDR3: CASSLYWGDTGELFF. The CDR3, as DNA: TGTGCCAGCAGCTTGTATTGGGGAGACACCGGGGAGCTGTTTTTT. Combining the CDR3 with reference TRBV5-6 and TRBJ2-2 gives the whole variable domain DAGVTQSPTHLIKTRGQQVTLRCSPKSGHDTVSWYQQALGQGPQFIFQYYEEEERQRGNFPDRFSGHQFPNYSSELNVNALLLGDSALYLCASSLYWGDTGELFFGEGSRLTVL.

This clonotype turned up a few times. The rearrangement joins TRBV6-5 to TRBJ2-5; 9 bases line up with TRBD2. CDR1 and CDR2 from the germline V gene are MNHEY and SVGAGI. The CDR3 extends over 15 amino acids. The junction had 14 bases not matched to a gene; V was cut back by 4 bases and J by 11 bases. In nucleotides, the CDR3 is TGTGCCAGCAGTTCCGCGGGACTAGCTCGCAATGAGCAGTACTTC. This codes for CASSSAGLARNEQYF.

This clonotype appeared many times. The chain carries TRBV4-2 and TRBJ1-2; no clear D gene. The CDR3 extends over 14 amino acids. The V end lost 0 bases, the J end lost 4 bases, and 9 bases lay between the germline ends. Germline CDR1 LGHNA, CDR2 YNFKEQ. CDR3 sequence: CASSQEGNSYGYTF. CDR3 DNA: TGTGCCAGCAGCCAAGAGGGAAACAGCTATGGCTACACCTTC.

The rearrangement links TRBV5-1 to TRBJ2-7; 7 bases are shared with TRBD2. The V segment lost 2 bases and the J segment 3 bases; nucleotides outside the gene matches: 5. The CDR3 runs 14 residues. Germline V gives CDR1 SGHRS, CDR2 YFSETQ. The CDR3 region has the DNA TGCGCCAGCAGCTTAGAGGGAGGGTTCTACGAGCAGTACTTC. Its translation is CASSLEGGFYEQYF.

J is TRBJ1-1 and V is TRBV20-1; the D is unclear. Germline V CDR1 and CDR2: DFQATT, SNEGSKA (reference sequence). V was clipped by 2 bases and J by 3 bases, with 16 bases between them. The CDR3 runs 15 residues. CDR3 loop: CSARPGPYGYTEAFF. CDR3 nucleotides: TGCAGTGCTAGACCAGGACCGTACGGGTACACTGAAGCTTTCTTT.

J is TRBJ2-1 and V is TRBV6-2 or TRBV6-3; D is possibly TRBD2 (5 bases). This CDR3 has 17 amino acids. Germline loops: CDR1 MNHEY, CDR2 SVGEGT. Trimming shortened V by 4 bases and J by 2 bases, and 18 bases separated the two germline ends. The CDR3 sequence is CASSLLFGVGPYNEQFF. CDR3 sequence (DNA): TGTGCCAGCAGTTTATTATTCGGGGTCGGCCCCTACAATGAGCAGTTCTTC.

The chain uses TRBV7-3 and TRBJ2-2; maybe TRBD2 (5 bases). V was clipped by 5 bases and J by 2 bases, with 15 bases between them. Germline CDR1 SGHTA, CDR2 FQGTGA. CDR3 size: 16 residues. The CDR3 nucleotides are TGTGCCAGCAGCGTTTCAGGACTCCTTAACACCGGGGAGCTGTTTTTT. Translating gives CASSVSGLLNTGELFF.

The chain combines TRBV4-1 with TRBJ1-5; TRBD1 agrees at 8 bases. In germline, CDR1 is MGHRA, CDR2 YSYEKL. V shed 4 bases and J 6 bases; nucleotides not matched to a gene: 14. The CDR3 covers 17 residues. Here the CDR3 DNA reads TGCGCCAGCAGCCGATCCCAACCCGGGACAGGATTTCAGCCCCAGCATTTT. Its protein product is CASSRSQPGTGFQPQHF.

CDR3 bases: TGCAGTGCGAGCGGACAGGCCCCCGGAGAGACCCAGTTCTTC. Its translation: CSASGQAPGETQFF. This chain links TRBV20-1 with TRBJ2-1; TRBD1 agrees at 7 bases. Unmatched junction bases numbered 18, after V lost 6 bases and J lost 13 bases. Per germline, CDR1 DFQATT and CDR2 SNEGSKA (reference sequence). The CDR3 covers 14 residues.